This TCR beta chain appears in the sequencing data of a study of cytomegalovirus exposure and HLA in healthy donors. The CDR3 spans 16 residues. Germline values: CDR1 SGHVS, CDR2 FNYEAQ. J was trimmed by 5 bases and V by 6 bases; bases with no gene match: 11. Use of 60 Vbeta and 13 Jbeta primers characterized the PCR. TCRdb keeps only in-frame clones here, not all; method: immunoSEQ multiplex PCR. This sample has more than 95,000 clones, with under 65% found just once. This TCR was recovered from a man aged 60-69 years in good health and CMV-seronegative. The sample consisted of PBMCs. The chain employs TRBV7-6 and TRBJ2-1, with 9 bases aligning to TRBD2. CDR3 loop: CASSPRTAGGHNEQFF. The CDR3 DNA reads TGTGCCAGCAGTCCCCGGACAGCGGGAGGTCACAATGAGCAGTTCTTC.